One T cell receptor beta chain is described in this entry. Its antigen is currently unknown. In the PCR, 60 Vbeta and 13 Jbeta primers were used. TCRdb's copy holds only in-frame clones and misses some; the assay was immunoSEQ multiplex PCR. This table holds around 160,000 clones, approximately 80% found once. The sample comes from a study of cytomegalovirus exposure and HLA in healthy donors. On the study more broadly: An earlier analysis identified 110 million or so unique TCR beta sequences in some 180 million T cells. Study-wide points: Presence/absence analyses took donor sequencing depth as roughly uniform.

The V and J ends lost 1 base and 4 bases respectively, with 10 bases between them. This CDR3 is 14 amino acids long. The germline gives CDR1 SGHTA, CDR2 FQGNSA. The source of this sequence is a woman aged 40 to 55 in good health and CMV-seropositive. The sequencing input was PBMCs. The rearrangement uses TRBV7-2 and TRBJ1-2; TRBD1 might be the D (6 bases). In DNA, the CDR3 is TGTGCCAGCAGCTTAGACAGGGAGGGCTATGGCTACACCTTC. Translation: CASSLDREGYGYTF. The full variable domain, with the rest looked up from reference TRBV7-2 and TRBJ1-2, is GAGVSQSPSNKVTEKGKDVELRCDPISGHTALYWYRQSLGQGLEFLIYFQGNSAPDKSGLPSDRFSAERTGGSVSTLTIQRTQQEDSAVYLCASSLDREGYGYTFGSGTRLTVV.